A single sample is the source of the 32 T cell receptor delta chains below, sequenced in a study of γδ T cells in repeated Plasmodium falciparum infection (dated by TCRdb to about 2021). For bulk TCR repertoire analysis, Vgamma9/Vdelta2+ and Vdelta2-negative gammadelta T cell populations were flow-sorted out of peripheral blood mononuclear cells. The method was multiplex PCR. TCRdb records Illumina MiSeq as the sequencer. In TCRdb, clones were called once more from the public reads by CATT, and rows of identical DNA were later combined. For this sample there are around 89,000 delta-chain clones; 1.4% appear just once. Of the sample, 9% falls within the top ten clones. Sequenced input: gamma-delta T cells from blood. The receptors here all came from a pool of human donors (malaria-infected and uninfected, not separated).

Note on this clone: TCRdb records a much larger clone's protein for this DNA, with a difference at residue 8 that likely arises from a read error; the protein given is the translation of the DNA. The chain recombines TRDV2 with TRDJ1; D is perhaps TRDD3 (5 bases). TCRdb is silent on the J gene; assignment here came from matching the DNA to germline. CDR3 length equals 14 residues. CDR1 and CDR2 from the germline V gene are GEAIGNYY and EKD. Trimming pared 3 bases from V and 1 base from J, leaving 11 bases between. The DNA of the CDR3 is TGTGCCTGTGACGAGGGATGGGGCACCGATAAACTCATCTTT. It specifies CACDEGWGTDKLIF.

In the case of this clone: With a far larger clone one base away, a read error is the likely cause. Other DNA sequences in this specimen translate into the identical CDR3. The CDR3 DNA follows: TGTGCCTGTGACACCGTTGGTGGGGGCTCACTCAAACTCATCTTT. Translated, it gives CACDTVGGGSLKLIF. The chain has TRDV2 and TRDJ1, with a tentative D call TRDD3 (6 bases). V was pared by 0 bases and J by 8 bases, with 18 bases between. In germline, CDR1 is GEAIGNYY, CDR2 EKD. CDR3 length: 15 residues.

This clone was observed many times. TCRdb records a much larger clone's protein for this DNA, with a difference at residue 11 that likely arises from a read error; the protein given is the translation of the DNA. CDR3 protein: CALGDRDGRGTIGYKLIF. The CDR3 DNA reads TGTGCTCTTGGGGACAGGGACGGAAGGGGGACAATCGGGTATAAACTCATCTTT. The V gene is TRDV1, the J gene TRDJ1; D is perhaps TRDD3 (6 bases). The CDR3 loop spans 18 amino acids. Germline values: CDR1 TSWWSYY, CDR2 QGS. V shed 3 bases and J shed 6 bases, with 26 bases lying between them.

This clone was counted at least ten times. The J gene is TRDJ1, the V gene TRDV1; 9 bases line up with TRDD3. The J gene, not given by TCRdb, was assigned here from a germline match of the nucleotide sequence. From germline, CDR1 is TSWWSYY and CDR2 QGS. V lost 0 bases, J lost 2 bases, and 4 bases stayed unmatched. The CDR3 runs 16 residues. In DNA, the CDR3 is TGTGCTCTTGGGGAACTTTGGACTGGGGGAACCGATAAACTCATCTTT. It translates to CALGELWTGGTDKLIF.

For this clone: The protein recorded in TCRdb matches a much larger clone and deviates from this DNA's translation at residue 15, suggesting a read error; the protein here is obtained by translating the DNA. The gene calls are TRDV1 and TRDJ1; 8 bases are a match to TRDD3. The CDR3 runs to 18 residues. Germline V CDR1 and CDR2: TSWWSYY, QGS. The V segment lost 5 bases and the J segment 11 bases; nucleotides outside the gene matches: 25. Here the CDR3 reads CALGSAKGICGIRSNLIF. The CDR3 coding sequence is TGTGCTCTTGGGAGCGCCAAGGGGATCTGTGGGATACGAAGTAACCTCATCTTT.

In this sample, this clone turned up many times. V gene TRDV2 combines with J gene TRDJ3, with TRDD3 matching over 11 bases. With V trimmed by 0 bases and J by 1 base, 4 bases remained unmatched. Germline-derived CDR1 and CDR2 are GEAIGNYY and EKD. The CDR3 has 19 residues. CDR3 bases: TGTGCCTGTGACACCGATGGGGGATACGGGTCCTGGGACACCCGACAGATGTTTTTC. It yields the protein CACDTDGGYGSWDTRQMFF.

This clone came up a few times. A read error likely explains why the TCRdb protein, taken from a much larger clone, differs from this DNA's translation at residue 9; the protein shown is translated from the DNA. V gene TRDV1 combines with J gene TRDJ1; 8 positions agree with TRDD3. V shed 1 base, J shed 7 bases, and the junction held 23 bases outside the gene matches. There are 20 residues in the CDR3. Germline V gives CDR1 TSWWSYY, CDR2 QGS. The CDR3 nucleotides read TGTGCTCTTGGGGAACCCCGCTTCCCACGTGGGGGATCAGGGGCCGGTAAACTCATCTTT. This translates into CALGEPRFPRGGSGAGKLIF.

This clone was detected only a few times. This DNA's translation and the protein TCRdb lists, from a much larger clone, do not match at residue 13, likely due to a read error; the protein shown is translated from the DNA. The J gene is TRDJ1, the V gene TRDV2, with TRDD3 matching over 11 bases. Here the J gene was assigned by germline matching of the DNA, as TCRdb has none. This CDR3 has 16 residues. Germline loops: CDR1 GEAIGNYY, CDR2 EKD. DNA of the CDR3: TGTGCCTGTGACACCGTACTGGGGGATAGTCCCGATAGACTCATCTTT. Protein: CACDTVLGDSPDRLIF.

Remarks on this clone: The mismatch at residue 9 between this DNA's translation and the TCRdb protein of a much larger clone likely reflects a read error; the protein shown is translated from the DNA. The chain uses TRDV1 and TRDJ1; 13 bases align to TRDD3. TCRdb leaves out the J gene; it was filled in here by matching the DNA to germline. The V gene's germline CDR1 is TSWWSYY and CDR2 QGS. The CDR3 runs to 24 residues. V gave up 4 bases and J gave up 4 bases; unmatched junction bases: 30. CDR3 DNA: TGTGCTCTTGGGGTTCTACGCAGGCCTCCTGAATACCAAAACTGGGGGATACGCGGCGATAAACTCATCTTT. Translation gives CALGVLRRPPEYQNWGIRGDKLIF.

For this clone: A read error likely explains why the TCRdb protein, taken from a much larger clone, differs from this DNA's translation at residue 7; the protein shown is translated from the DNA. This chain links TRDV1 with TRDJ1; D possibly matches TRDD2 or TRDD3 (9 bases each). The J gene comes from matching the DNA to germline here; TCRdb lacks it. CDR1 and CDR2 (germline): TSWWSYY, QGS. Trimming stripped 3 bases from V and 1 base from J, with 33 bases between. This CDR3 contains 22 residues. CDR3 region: CALGEPSLPTFLGDRGTDKLIF. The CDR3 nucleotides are TGTGCTCTTGGGGAGCCCAGCCTTCCTACGTTCTTGGGGGATAGGGGCACCGATAAACTCATCTTT.

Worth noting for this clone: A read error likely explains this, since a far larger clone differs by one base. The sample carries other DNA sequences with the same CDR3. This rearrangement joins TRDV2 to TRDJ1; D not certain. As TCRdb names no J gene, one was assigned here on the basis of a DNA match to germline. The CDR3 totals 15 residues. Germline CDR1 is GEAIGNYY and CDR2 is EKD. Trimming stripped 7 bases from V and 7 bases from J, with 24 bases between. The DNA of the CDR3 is TGTGCCTGCGTTCGCACAGAGTCGTACGGGCCTAAACTCATCTTT. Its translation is CACVRTESYGPKLIF.

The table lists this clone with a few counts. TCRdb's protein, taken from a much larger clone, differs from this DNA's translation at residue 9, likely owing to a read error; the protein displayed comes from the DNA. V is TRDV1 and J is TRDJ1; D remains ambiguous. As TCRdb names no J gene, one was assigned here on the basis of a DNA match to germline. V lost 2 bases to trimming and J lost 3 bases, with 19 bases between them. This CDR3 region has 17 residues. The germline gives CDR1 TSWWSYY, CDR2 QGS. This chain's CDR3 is CALGEGTRGPSSDKLIF. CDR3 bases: TGTGCTCTTGGGGAAGGAACAAGGGGCCCGTCCTCCGATAAACTCATCTTT.

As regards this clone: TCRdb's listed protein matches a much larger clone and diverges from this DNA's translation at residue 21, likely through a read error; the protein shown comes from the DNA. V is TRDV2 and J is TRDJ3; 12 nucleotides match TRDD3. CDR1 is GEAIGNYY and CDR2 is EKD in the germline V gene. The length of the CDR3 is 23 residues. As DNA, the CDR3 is TGTGCCTGTGACACCGTCATACTGGGGGATACAACAGATCACTCCTGGGACACCCGACAGACGTTTTTC. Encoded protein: CACDTVILGDTTDHSWDTRQTFF.

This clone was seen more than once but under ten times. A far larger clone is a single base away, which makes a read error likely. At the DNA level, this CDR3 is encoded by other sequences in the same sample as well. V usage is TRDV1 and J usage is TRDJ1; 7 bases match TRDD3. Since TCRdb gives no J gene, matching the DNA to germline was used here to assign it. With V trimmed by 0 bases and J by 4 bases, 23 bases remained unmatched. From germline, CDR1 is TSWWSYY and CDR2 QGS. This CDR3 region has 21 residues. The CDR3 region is CALGELPGRLNAGGWGDKLIF. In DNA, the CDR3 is TGTGCTCTTGGGGAACTTCCTGGTAGATTGAATGCCGGGGGATGGGGCGATAAACTCATCTTT.

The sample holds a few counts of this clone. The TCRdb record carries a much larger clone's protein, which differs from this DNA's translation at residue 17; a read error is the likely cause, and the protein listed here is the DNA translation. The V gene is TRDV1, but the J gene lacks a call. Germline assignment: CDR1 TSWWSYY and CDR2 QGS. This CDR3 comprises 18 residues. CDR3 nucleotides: TGTGCTCTTGGGGAACTTTTCCCCATTCCGGGCGAATCTGGTAAACTCACCTTT. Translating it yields CALGELFPIPGESGKLTF.

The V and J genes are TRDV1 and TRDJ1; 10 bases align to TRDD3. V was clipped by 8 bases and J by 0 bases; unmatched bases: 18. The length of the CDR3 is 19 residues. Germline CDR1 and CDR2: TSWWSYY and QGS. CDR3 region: CALYLSTGGFVGHTDKLIF. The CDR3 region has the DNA TGTGCTCTTTACCTCAGTACTGGGGGATTTGTCGGTCACACCGATAAACTCATCTTT.

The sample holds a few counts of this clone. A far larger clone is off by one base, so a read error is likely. The CDR3 nucleotides are TGTGCTCTTGGGAAAGGGATACCTTCTCCTGCTCATACCTCCAGAGACACCGATAAACTCATCTTT. Its translation: CALGKGIPSPAHTSRDTDKLIF. The V and J genes are TRDV1 and TRDJ1, with 7 bases lining up with TRDD3. Since TCRdb gives no J gene, matching the DNA to germline was used here to assign it. Losses at the gene ends were 5 bases for V and 0 bases for J; bases not matched to a gene: 27. The CDR3 is 22 amino acids. Germline CDR1 reads TSWWSYY; CDR2 reads QGS.

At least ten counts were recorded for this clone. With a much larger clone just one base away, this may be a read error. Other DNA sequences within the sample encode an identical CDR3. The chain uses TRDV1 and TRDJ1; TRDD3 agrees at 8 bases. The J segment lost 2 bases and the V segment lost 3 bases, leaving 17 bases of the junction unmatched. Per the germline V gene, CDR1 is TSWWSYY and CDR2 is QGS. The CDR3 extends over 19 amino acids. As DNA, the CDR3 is TGTGCTCTTGGGGAGCTAACTGGGAGTGGGGGATCATGGACCGATAAACTCATCTTT. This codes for CALGELTGSGGSWTDKLIF.

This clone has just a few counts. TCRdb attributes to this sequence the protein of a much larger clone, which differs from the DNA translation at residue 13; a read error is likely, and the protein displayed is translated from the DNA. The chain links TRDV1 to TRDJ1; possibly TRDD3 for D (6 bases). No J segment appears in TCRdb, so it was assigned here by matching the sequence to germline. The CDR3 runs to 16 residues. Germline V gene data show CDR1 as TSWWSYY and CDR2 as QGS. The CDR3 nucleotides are TGTGCTCTTGGGGAAAGTGGGGGGGGACCCACCGATGAACTCATCTTT. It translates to CALGESGGGPTDELIF.

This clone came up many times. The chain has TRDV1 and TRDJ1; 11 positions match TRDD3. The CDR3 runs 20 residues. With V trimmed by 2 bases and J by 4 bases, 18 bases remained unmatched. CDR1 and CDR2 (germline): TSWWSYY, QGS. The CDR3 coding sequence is TGTGCTCTTGGGGAAAGAGGCTTCCTACAATGTACTGGGGGATACGATAAACTCATCTTT. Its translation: CALGERGFLQCTGGYDKLIF.

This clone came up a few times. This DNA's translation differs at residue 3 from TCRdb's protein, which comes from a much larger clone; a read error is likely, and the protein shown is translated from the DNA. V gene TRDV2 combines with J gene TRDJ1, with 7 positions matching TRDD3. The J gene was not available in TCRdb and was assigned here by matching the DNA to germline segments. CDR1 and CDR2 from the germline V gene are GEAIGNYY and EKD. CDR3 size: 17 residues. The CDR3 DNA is TGTGCCCGTGACACCGTTGGTGGGGGACAACTTACCGATAAACTCATCTTT. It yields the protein CARDTVGGGQLTDKLIF.

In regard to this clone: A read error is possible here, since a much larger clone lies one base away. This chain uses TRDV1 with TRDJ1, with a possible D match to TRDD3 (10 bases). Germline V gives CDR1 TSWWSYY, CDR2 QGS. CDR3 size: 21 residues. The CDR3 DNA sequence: TGTGCTCATGGGGGCCTTCCTACTATTAAGGGCTGGGGGATAGCCACCGATAAACTCATCTTT. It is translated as CAHGGLPTIKGWGIATDKLIF.

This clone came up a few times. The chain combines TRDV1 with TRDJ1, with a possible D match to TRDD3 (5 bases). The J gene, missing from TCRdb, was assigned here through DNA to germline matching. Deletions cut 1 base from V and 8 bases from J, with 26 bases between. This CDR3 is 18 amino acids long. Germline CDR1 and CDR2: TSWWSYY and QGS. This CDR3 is CALGEPRTWGIKGLKLIF. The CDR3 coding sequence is TGTGCTCTTGGGGAACCCAGAACTTGGGGAATAAAGGGTTTAAAACTCATCTTT.

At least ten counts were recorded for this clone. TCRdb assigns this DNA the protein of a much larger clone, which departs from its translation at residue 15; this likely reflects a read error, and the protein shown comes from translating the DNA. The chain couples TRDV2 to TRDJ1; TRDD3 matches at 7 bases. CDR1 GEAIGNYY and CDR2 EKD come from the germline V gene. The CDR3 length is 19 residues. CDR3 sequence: CACDTVGLGAHSYTGKLIF. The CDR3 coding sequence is TGTGCCTGTGACACCGTAGGGCTGGGGGCACATTCTTACACCGGTAAACTCATCTTT.

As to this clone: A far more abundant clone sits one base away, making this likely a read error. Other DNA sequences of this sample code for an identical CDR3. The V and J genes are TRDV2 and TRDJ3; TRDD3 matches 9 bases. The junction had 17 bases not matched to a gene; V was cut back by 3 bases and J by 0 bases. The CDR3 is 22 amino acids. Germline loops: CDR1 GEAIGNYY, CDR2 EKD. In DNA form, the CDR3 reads TGTGCCTGTGACCCGGCTACGTCTGGGGGATCGGAAGTCTCCTGGGACACCCGACAGATGTTTTTC. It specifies CACDPATSGGSEVSWDTRQMFF.

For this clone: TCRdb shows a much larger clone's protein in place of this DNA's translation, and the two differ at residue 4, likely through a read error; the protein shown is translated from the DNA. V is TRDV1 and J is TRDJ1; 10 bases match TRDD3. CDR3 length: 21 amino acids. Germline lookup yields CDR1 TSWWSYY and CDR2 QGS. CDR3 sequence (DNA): TGTGCTCTTTGGGACTCGGCCTTCCTCCGGGCTGGGGGATATTGCCCCGATAAACTCATCTTT. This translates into CALWDSAFLRAGGYCPDKLIF.

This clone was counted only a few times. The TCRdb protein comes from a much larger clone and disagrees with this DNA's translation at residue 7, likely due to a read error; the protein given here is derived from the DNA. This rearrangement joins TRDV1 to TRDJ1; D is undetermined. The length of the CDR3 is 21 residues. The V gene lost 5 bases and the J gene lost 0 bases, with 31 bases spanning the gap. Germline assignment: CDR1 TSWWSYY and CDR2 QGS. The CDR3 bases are TGTGCTCTTGGGTCTACTGCGCGCGAAGACGCGCCTCCAACGAACACCGATAAACTCATCTTT. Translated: CALGSTAREDAPPTNTDKLIF.

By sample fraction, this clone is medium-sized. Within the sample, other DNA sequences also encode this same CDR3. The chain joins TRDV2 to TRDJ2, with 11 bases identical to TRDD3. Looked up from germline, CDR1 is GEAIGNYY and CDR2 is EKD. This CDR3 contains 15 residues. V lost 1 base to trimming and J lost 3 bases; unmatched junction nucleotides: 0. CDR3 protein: CACDTLGDMTAQLFF. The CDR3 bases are TGTGCCTGTGACACACTGGGGGATATGACAGCACAACTCTTCTTT.

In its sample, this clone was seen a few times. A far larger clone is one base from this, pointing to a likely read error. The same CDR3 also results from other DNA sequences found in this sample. The CDR3 coding sequence is TGTGCTCTTGGGGCTCCCTTTCCCACTCATTGTACTGGGGGTTTGACATCCACCGATAAACTCATCTTC. It encodes CALGAPFPTHCTGGLTSTDKLIF. A V gene of TRDV1 was called, but no J gene was assigned; the table assigns TRDD3, which was not confirmed against the DNA. CDR3 length: 23 amino acids. Germline CDR1 is TSWWSYY and CDR2 is QGS.

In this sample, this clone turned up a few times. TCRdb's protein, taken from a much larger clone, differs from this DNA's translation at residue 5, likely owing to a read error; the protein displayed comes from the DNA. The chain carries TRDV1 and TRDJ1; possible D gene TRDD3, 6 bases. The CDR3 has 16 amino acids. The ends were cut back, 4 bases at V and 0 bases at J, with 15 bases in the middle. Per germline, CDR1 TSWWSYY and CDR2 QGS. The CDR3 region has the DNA TGTGCTCTTGGGGGACTTAATGGGGATTACACCGATAAACTCATCTTT. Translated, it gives CALGGLNGDYTDKLIF.

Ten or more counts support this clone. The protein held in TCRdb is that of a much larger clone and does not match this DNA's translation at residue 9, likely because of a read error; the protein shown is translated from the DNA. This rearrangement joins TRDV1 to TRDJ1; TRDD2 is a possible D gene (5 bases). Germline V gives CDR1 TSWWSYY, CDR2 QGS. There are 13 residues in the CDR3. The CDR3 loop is CALGEAYTGKLIF. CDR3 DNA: TGTGCTCTTGGGGAAGCCTACACCGGTAAACTCATCTTT.

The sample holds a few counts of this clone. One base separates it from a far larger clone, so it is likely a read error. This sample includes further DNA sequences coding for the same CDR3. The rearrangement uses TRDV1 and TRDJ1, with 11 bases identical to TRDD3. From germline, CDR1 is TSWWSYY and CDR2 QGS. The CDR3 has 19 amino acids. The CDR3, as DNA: TGTGCCCTTGGGAAACGGGAGCCCTACTGGGGGATAAACACCGATAAACTCATCTTT. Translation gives CALGKREPYWGINTDKLIF.